Listed below are T cell receptor beta chains from one sample, sequenced in a study of blood T cell repertoires in COVID-19. Measured with immunoSEQ multiplex PCR; TCRdb has only the in-frame clones, and not every one. The sample yields roughly 180,000 clones, 86% seen once. Sequencing was done on a sample of peripheral blood. Every receptor here comes from a man aged 18 to 29 with acute or convalescent COVID-19. Each CDR3 is given with its conserved first and last residue. D genes are given only for firm matches. The listing skips clone size in some rows; elsewhere it reads once, few, many or a size class.

v_gene: TRBV10-3; abundance: NA; d_gene: NA; j_gene: TRBJ1-2; CDR3nt: TGTGCCACCAAAGACGAGGTAATCTACTATGGCTACACCTTC; CDR3aa: CATKDEVIYYGYTF
v_gene: TRBV28; abundance: NA; d_gene: TRBD1; j_gene: TRBJ1-2; CDR3nt: TGTGCCAGCAGTTTATTGGGACAGGGTATAGGCTACACCTTC; CDR3aa: CASSLLGQGIGYTF
v_gene: TRBV7-9; abundance: few; d_gene: TRBD1; j_gene: TRBJ2-7; CDR3nt: TGTGCCAGCAGCTTAGCGGGGACAGGCGGCTACGAGCAGTACTTC; CDR3aa: CASSLAGTGGYEQYF
v_gene: TRBV5-1; abundance: NA; d_gene: TRBD1; j_gene: TRBJ1-4; CDR3nt: TGCGCCAGCAGCATCGGACAGGCGGCCCGGACTAATGAAAAACTGTTTTTT; CDR3aa: CASSIGQAARTNEKLFF
v_gene: TRBV6-5; abundance: NA; d_gene: NA; j_gene: TRBJ2-3; CDR3nt: TGTGCCAGCAGTCCTTGGGCTGGAGGGGCGGATACGCAGTATTTT; CDR3aa: CASSPWAGGADTQYF
v_gene: TRBV7-9; abundance: NA; d_gene: NA; j_gene: TRBJ2-3; CDR3nt: TGTGCCAGCAGAAAAAGTGGGGGCGCCGCAGATACGCAGTATTTT; CDR3aa: CASRKSGGAADTQYF
v_gene: TRBV6-6; abundance: NA; d_gene: NA; j_gene: TRBJ1-3; CDR3nt: TGTGCCAGCAGTCCGGATCAGGGTACTGGAAACACCATATATTTT; CDR3aa: CASSPDQGTGNTIYF
v_gene: TRBV9; abundance: NA; d_gene: NA; j_gene: TRBJ1-5; CDR3nt: TGTGCCAGCAGCCCAGGCGTGGCAGATAATCAGCCCCAGCATTTT; CDR3aa: CASSPGVADNQPQHF
v_gene: TRBV18; abundance: NA; d_gene: NA; j_gene: TRBJ1-1; CDR3nt: TGTGCCAGCTCACAACAGGAATGGGGCACTGAAGCTTTCTTT; CDR3aa: CASSQQEWGTEAFF
v_gene: TRBV28; abundance: NA; d_gene: TRBD1; j_gene: TRBJ1-4; CDR3nt: TGTGCCAGCAGTTCCGGGACAGGGGTTAATGAAAAACTGTTTTTT; CDR3aa: CASSSGTGVNEKLFF
v_gene: TRBV18; abundance: NA; d_gene: NA; j_gene: TRBJ2-5; CDR3nt: TGTGCCAGCTCACGAACCATACAGGGAGTAGTGGAGACCCAGTACTTC; CDR3aa: CASSRTIQGVVETQYF
v_gene: TRBV5-1; abundance: once; d_gene: NA; j_gene: TRBJ2-3; CDR3nt: TGCGCCAGCAGCCAACTTGGGCGGGGGCTCACAGATACGCAGTATTTT; CDR3aa: CASSQLGRGLTDTQYF
v_gene: TRBV7-9; abundance: NA; d_gene: TRBD2; j_gene: TRBJ2-1; CDR3nt: TGTGCCAGCAGCTTAATTGGGACTAGATCTGTATTCTTC; CDR3aa: CASSLIGTRSVFF
v_gene: TRBV7-9; abundance: NA; d_gene: TRBD1; j_gene: TRBJ1-2; CDR3nt: TGTGCCAGCAGCGATGGGACAGACTATGGCTACACCTTC; CDR3aa: CASSDGTDYGYTF
v_gene: TRBV4-1; abundance: NA; d_gene: TRBD2; j_gene: TRBJ2-1; CDR3nt: TGCGCCAGCAGCCAAGATTTTACTAGCGGGCCCCCTCGGCAGTTCTTC; CDR3aa: CASSQDFTSGPPRQFF
v_gene: TRBV5-5; abundance: NA; d_gene: NA; j_gene: TRBJ1-5; CDR3nt: TGTGCCAGCAGCTTTCAGTGGACAAGCAATCAGCCCCAGCATTTT; CDR3aa: CASSFQWTSNQPQHF
v_gene: TRBV18; abundance: NA; d_gene: TRBD2; j_gene: TRBJ2-2; CDR3nt: TGTGCCAGCTCAGGGAAGAGCGGGACCTCGATCACCGGGGAGCTGTTTTTT; CDR3aa: CASSGKSGTSITGELFF
v_gene: TRBV5-1; abundance: NA; d_gene: TRBD2; j_gene: TRBJ2-1; CDR3nt: TGCGCCAGCAGCACCACTAGCGGGGGTGGTTACAATGAGCAGTTCTTC; CDR3aa: CASSTTSGGGYNEQFF
v_gene: TRBV6-5; abundance: NA; d_gene: TRBD2; j_gene: TRBJ2-1; CDR3nt: TGTGCCAGCAGCGATTGGGGGGGCTCCTACAATGAGCAGTTCTTC; CDR3aa: CASSDWGGSYNEQFF
v_gene: TRBV28; abundance: NA; d_gene: NA; j_gene: TRBJ1-2; CDR3nt: TGTGCCAGCAGTTTGGGCAGCTATGGCTACACCTTC; CDR3aa: CASSLGSYGYTF
v_gene: TRBV6-1; abundance: NA; d_gene: NA; j_gene: TRBJ1-5; CDR3nt: TGTGCCAGCAGTGAGTACAGGGTCAATCAGCCCCAGCATTTT; CDR3aa: CASSEYRVNQPQHF
v_gene: TRBV6-1; abundance: NA; d_gene: NA; j_gene: TRBJ2-3; CDR3nt: TGTGCCAGCAGTGAAGGGGACGGGGGAGATACGCAGTATTTT; CDR3aa: CASSEGDGGDTQYF
v_gene: TRBV18; abundance: few; d_gene: NA; j_gene: TRBJ1-3; CDR3nt: TGTGCCAGCTCACCCCCAGGGTTCATCTCTGGAAACACCATATATTTT; CDR3aa: CASSPPGFISGNTIYF
v_gene: TRBV12-3/TRBV12-4; abundance: NA; d_gene: TRBD1; j_gene: TRBJ1-2; CDR3nt: TGTGCCAGCAGTCGGACAGGGGGAGGCTACACCTTC; CDR3aa: CASSRTGGGYTF
v_gene: TRBV2; abundance: NA; d_gene: NA; j_gene: TRBJ1-1; CDR3nt: TGTGCCAGTATCACCGCAGCGGTTCAAAACACTGAAGCTTTCTTT; CDR3aa: CASITAAVQNTEAFF